These T cell receptor beta chains were read from a single sample in a study of T cell responses to AZD1222 COVID-19 vaccine. Only in-frame clones appear in the TCRdb table, and some are missing; sequencing was by immunoSEQ multiplex PCR. This sample yields 120,000 to 150,000 clones, of which 80% to 95% are seen a single time; approximately 4.3% belongs to the top ten. Here the sequenced sample was peripheral blood, taken 28 days after the second AZD1222 dose. The origin of the receptors is an adult who received the AZD1222 COVID-19 vaccine. CDR3s include the opening cysteine and the closing phenylalanine or tryptophan. The D gene is left open where the match is weak. Size is stated for part of the rows, as once, few or many counts, or as a class when the clone is expanded.

j_gene	v_gene	len	d_gene	abundance	CDR3aa	CDR3nt
TRBJ2-2	TRBV27	19	TRBD2	-	CASSFLLAGVGRNTGELFF	TGTGCCAGCAGTTTTCTCCTAGCGGGAGTAGGCCGGAACACCGGGGAGCTGTTTTTT
TRBJ2-1	TRBV7-9	14	-	-	CASSLSGNWDEQFF	TGTGCCAGCAGCTTATCTGGCAATTGGGATGAGCAGTTCTTC
TRBJ1-3	TRBV3-1/TRBV3-2	16	-	-	CASSPFRSGSGNTIYF	TGTGCCAGCAGCCCCTTCCGGTCGGGGTCTGGAAACACCATATATTTT
TRBJ2-6	TRBV18	14	-	-	CASSLGSGANVLTF	TGTGCCAGCTCACTCGGGAGCGGGGCCAACGTCCTGACTTTC
TRBJ2-5	TRBV4-3	15	-	-	CASSQVFSYQETQYF	TGCGCCAGCAGCCAAGTCTTCTCGTACCAAGAGACCCAGTACTTC
TRBJ2-3	TRBV12-3/TRBV12-4	13	-	-	CASSVRSTDTQYF	TGTGCCAGCAGCGTTAGGAGCACAGATACGCAGTATTTT
TRBJ2-7	TRBV24-1	14	-	-	CATSDPGRTEGQYF	TGTGCCACCAGTGATCCAGGACGGACCGAGGGGCAGTACTTC
TRBJ1-5	TRBV27	15	-	-	CASSFSRYSNQPQHF	TGTGCCAGCAGTTTCAGTAGGTATAGCAATCAGCCCCAGCATTTT
TRBJ2-7	TRBV6-5	13	TRBD1	-	CASTGTGLYEQYF	TGTGCCAGCACCGGGACAGGGTTGTACGAGCAGTACTTC
TRBJ2-1	TRBV6-5	13	-	once	CASSYLRGNEQFF	TGTGCCAGCAGTTACTTGAGGGGGAATGAGCAGTTCTTC